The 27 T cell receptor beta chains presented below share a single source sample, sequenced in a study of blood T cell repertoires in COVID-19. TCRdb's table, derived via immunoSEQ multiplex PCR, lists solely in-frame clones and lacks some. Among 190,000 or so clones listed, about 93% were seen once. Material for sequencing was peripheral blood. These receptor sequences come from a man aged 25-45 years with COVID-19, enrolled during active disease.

In nucleotides, the CDR3 is TGCGCCAGCAGTGTAAGGAGTACAGGGCGAAATTCTGGAAACACCATATATTTT. It specifies CASSVRSTGRNSGNTIYF. The chain has TRBV10-1 and TRBJ1-3, with D maybe TRBD1 (6 bases). Germline values: CDR1 WNHNN, CDR2 SYGVQD (reference sequence). There are 18 residues in the CDR3. The V gene lost 4 bases and the J gene lost 1 base, with 20 bases spanning the gap.

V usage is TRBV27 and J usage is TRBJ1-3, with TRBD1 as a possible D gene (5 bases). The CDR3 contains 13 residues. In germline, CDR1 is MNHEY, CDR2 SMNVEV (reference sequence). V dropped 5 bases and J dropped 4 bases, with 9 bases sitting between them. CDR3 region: CASSRTMGNTIYF. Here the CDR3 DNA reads TGTGCCAGCAGTAGGACAATGGGAAACACCATATATTTT.

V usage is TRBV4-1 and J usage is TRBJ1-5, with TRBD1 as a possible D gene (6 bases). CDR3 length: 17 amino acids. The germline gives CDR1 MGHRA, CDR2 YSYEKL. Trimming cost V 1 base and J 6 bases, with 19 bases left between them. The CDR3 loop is CASSQAPQTGFGQPQHF. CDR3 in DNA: TGCGCCAGCAGCCAAGCCCCACAAACAGGGTTCGGTCAGCCCCAGCATTTT.

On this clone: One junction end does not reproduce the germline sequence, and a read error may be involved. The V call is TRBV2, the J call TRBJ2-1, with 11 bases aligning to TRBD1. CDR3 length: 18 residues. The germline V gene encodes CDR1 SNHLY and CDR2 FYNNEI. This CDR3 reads CASSLWDRGKISHNEQFF. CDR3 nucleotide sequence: TGTGCCAGCAGCCTCTGGGACAGGGGGAAAATCTCCCACAATGAGCAGTTCTTC.

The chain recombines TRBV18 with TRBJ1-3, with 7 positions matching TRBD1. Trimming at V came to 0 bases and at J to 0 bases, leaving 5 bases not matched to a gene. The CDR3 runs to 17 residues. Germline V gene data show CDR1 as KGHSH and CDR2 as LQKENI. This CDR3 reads CASSPPGQTSSGNTIYF. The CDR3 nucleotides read TGTGCCAGCTCACCACCGGGACAGACGAGCTCTGGAAACACCATATATTTT.

CDR3 sequence reads: CALTRQVIGQPQHF. CDR3 coding DNA: TGTGCCCTTACCCGGCAGGTTATCGGTCAGCCCCAGCATTTT. The chain employs TRBV27 and TRBJ1-5; D is undetermined. CDR3 length equals 14 residues. Trimming pared 11 bases from V and 6 bases from J, leaving 20 bases between. Germline CDR1 reads MNHEY; CDR2 reads SMNVEV (reference sequence).

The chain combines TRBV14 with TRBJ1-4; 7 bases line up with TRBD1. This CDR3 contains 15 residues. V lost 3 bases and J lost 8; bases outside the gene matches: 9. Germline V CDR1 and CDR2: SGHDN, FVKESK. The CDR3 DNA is TGTGCCAGCAGCCAGACGACAGGGCTAAAAGAAAAACTGTTTTTT. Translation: CASSQTTGLKEKLFF. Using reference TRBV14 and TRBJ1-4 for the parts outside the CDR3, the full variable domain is EAGVTQFPSHSVIEKGQTVTLRCDPISGHDNLYWYRRVMGKEIKFLLHFVKESKQDESGMPNNRFLAERTGGTYSTLKVQPAELEDSGVYFCASSQTTGLKEKLFFGSGTQLSVL.

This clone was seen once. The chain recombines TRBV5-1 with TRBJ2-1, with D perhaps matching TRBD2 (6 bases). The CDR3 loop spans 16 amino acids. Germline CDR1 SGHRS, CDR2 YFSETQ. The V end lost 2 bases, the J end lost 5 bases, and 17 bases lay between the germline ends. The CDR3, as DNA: TGCGCCAGCAGCTTCAAGCTGGCTAGCGATGACAATGAGCAGTTCTTC. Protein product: CASSFKLASDDNEQFF.

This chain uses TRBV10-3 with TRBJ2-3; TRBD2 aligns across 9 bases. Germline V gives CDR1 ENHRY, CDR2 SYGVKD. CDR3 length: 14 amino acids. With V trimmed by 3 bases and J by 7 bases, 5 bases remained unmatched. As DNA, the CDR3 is TGTGCCATCAGTGAAGCGGGGGGCGAATATACGCAGTATTTT. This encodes CAISEAGGEYTQYF.

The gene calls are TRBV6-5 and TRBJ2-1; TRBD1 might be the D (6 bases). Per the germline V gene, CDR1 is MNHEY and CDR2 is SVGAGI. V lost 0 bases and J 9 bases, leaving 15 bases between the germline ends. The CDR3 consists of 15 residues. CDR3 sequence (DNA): TGTGCCAGCAGTTACTCCTTGACAGGCTCATTTGAGCAGTTCTTC. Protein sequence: CASSYSLTGSFEQFF.

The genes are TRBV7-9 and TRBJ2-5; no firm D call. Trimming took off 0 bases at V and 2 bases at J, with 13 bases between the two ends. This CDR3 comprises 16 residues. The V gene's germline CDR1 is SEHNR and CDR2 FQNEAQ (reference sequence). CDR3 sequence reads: CASSLAGVSEQETQYF. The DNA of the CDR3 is TGTGCCAGCAGCTTAGCCGGCGTCAGCGAGCAAGAGACCCAGTACTTC.

DNA for the CDR3: TGTGCCAGCGCTAGCGGGGGGGCCAATGAGCAGTTCTTC. It specifies CASASGGANEQFF. The rearrangement joins TRBV2 to TRBJ2-1; TRBD2 matches 12 bases. CDR1 and CDR2 from the germline V gene are SNHLY and FYNNEI. This CDR3 contains 13 residues. V shed 8 bases and J 6 bases; nucleotides not matched to a gene: 2. The whole variable domain, filled in from reference TRBV2 and TRBJ2-1, reads EPEVTQTPSHQVTQMGQEVILRCVPISNHLYFYWYRQILGQKVEFLVSFYNNEISEKSEIFDDQFSVERPDGSNFTLKIRSTKLEDSAMYFCASASGGANEQFFGPGTRLTVL.

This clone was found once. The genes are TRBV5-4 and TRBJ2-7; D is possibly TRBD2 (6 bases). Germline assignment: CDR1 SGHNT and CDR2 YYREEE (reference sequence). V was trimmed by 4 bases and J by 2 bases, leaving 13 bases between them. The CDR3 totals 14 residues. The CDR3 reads CASSGGALPYEQYF. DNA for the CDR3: TGTGCCAGCAGCGGAGGGGCCCTTCCCTACGAGCAGTACTTC.

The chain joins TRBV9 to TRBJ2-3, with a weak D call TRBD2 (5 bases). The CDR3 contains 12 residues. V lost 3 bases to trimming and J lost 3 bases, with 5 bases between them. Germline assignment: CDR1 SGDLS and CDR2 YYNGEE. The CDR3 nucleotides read TGTGCCAGCAGCGCGGGGACAGATACGCAGTATTTT. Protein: CASSAGTDTQYF.

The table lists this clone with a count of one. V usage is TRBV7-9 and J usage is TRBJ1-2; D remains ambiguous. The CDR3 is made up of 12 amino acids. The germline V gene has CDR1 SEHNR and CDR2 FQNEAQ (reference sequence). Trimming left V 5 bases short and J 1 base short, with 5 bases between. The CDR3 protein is CASSNGNYGYTF. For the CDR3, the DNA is TGTGCCAGCAGCAACGGTAACTATGGCTACACCTTC.

The chain's CDR3 is CASSPYFSSGVSSYEQYF. Here the CDR3 DNA reads TGTGCCAGCTCACCATATTTCTCCTCGGGAGTCAGCTCCTACGAGCAGTACTTC. This chain links TRBV18 with TRBJ2-7; D perhaps matches TRBD2 (6 bases). The CDR3 runs 18 residues. Germline V gene lookup returns CDR1 KGHSH and CDR2 LQKENI. V was clipped by 2 bases and J by 0 bases, with 20 bases between them.

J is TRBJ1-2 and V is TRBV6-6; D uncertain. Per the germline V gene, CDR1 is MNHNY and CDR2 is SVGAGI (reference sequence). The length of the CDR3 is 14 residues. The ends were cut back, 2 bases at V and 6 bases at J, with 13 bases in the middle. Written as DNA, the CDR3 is TGTGCCAGCAGTTACGAGGGATTGATCCATGGCTACACCTTC. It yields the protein CASSYEGLIHGYTF.

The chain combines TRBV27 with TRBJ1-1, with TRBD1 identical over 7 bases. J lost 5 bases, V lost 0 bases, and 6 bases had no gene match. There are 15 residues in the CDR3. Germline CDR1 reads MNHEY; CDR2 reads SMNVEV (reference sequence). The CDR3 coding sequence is TGTGCCAGCAGTTTATCGGGGGACAGTAAGACTGAAGCTTTCTTT. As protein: CASSLSGDSKTEAFF.

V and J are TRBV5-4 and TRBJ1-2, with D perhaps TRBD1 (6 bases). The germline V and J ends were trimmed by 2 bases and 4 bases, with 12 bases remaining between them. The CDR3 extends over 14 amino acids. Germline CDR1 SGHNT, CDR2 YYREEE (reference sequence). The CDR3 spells CASSLSVGAYGYTF. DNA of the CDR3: TGTGCCAGCAGCTTATCGGTGGGGGCCTATGGCTACACCTTC.

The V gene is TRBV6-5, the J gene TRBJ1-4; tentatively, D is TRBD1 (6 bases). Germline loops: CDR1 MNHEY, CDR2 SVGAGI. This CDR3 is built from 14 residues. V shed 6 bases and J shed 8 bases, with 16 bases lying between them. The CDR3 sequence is CASSATVTGEKLFF. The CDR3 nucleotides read TGTGCCAGCAGCGCGACAGTTACAGGGGAAAAACTGTTTTTT.

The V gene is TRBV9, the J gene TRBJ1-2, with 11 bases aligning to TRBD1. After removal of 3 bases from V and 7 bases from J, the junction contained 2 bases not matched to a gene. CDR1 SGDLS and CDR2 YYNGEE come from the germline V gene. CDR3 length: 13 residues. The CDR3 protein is CASSAGTGGGYTF. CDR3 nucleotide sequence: TGTGCCAGCAGCGCCGGGACAGGGGGTGGCTACACCTTC.

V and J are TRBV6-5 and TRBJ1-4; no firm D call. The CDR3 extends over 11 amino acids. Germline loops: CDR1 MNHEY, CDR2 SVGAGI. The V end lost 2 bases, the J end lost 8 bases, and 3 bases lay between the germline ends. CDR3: CASSYGEKLFF. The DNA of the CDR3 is TGTGCCAGCAGTTACGGCGAAAAACTGTTTTTT.

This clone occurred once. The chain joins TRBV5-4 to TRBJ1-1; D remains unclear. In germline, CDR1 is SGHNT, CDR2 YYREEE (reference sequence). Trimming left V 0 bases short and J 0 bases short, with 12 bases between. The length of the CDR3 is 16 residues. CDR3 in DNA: TGTGCCAGCAGCTTGGCCAAGCCGGGTTTGAACACTGAAGCTTTCTTT. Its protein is CASSLAKPGLNTEAFF.

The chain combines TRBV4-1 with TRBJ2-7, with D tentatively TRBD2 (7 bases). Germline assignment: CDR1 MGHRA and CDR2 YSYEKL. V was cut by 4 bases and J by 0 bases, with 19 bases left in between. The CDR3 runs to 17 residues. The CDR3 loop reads CASSPRGEGTPSYEQYF. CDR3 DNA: TGCGCCAGCAGCCCTAGGGGGGAGGGGACCCCCTCCTACGAGCAGTACTTC.

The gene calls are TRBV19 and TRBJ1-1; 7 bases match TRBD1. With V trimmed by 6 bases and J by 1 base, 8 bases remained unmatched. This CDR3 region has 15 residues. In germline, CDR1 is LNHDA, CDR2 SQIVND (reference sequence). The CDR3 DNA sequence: TGTGCCAGTAGGAGATCCGGGACAGCGAACACTGAAGCTTTCTTT. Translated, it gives CASRRSGTANTEAFF.

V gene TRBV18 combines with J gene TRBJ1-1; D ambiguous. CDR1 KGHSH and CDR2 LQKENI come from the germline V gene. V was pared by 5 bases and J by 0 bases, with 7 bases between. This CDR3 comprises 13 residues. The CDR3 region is CASSEALNTEAFF. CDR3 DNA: TGTGCCAGCTCAGAAGCCCTGAACACTGAAGCTTTCTTT.

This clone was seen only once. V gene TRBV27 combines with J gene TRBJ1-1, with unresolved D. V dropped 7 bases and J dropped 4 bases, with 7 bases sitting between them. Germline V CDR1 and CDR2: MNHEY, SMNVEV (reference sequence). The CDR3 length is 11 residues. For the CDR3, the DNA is TGTGCCAGCAAAAGCCTCACTGAAGCTTTCTTT. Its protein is CASKSLTEAFF.